This T cell receptor (beta chain) was captured in a study of breast tumors, draining lymph nodes, adjacent tissues. The germline gives CDR1 LGHNA, CDR2 YNFKEQ. Losses at the gene ends were 2 bases for V and 7 bases for J; bases not matched to a gene: 5. The CDR3 consists of 16 residues. Study-wide results and limits: Findings are consistent with lymph node origin and intratumoral expansion of most tumor T cells. The lymph node origin of tumor T cells was framed as consistent with a hypothesis, not demonstrated.

One entry per CDR3 protein results from TCRdb running MiXCR on the multiplex PCR reads. The sample holds 17,000 or so distinct CDR3 sequences, 40% to 55% seen once. Only one count was recorded for this clonotype. What it recognizes is unknown. The chain carries TRBV4-2 and TRBJ2-1, with 13 nucleotides matching TRBD2. This receptor was obtained from a female donor with breast cancer. Some clones in this sample may be carry-over from other donors' samples. The sequenced material came from tumor-adjacent breast tissue. The CDR3 loop reads CASSQRTSGSGNEQFF. CDR3 bases: TGTGCCAGCAGCCAAAGGACTAGCGGGAGTGGGAATGAGCAGTTCTTC.